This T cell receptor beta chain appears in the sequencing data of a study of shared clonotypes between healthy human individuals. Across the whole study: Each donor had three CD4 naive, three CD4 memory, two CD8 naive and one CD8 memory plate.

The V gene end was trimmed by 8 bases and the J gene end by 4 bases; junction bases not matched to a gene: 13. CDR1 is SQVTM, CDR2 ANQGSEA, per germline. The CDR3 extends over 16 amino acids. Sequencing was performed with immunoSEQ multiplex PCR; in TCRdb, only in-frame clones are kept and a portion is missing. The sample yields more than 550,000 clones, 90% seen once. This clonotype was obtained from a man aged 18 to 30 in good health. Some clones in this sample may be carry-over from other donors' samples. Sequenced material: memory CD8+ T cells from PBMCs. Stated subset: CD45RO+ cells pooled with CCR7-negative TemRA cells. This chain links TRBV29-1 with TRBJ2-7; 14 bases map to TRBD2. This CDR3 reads CSFTTGTSGSYYEQYF. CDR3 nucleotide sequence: TGCAGCTTCACTACCGGGACTAGCGGGAGTTATTACGAGCAGTACTTC.